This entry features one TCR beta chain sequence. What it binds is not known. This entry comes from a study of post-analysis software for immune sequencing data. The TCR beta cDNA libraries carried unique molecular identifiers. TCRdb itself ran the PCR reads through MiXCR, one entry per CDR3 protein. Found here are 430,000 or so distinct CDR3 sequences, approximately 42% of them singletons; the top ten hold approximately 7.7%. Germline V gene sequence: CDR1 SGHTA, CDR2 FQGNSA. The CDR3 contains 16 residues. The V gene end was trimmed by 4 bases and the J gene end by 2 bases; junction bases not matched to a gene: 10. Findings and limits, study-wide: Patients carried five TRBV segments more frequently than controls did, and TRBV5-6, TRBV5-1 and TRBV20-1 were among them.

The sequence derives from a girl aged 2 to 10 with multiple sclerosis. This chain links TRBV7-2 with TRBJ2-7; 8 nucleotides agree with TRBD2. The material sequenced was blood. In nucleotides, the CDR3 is TGTGCCAGCAGCTACCTCGGGGGGGAGGGGCCCTACGAGCAGTACTTC. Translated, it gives CASSYLGGEGPYEQYF.